Below, 27 T cell receptor beta chains from the same sample are listed, as sequenced in a study of Ad26.COV2.S vaccination and SARS-CoV-2 variants. Treatment denoted: roughly 18 received Ad26.COV2.S at low or high dose, single or two shots; about 5 received placebo; per-sample allocation not given. Day 63 after the first vaccine or placebo injection was the time point for sampling. The repertoire was sequenced with immunoSEQ multiplex PCR; TCRdb's copy has only in-frame clones and lacks some. The sample includes about 680,000 clones, 80% to 90% of them seen just once. The sample in question was peripheral blood, obtained in a trial of Ad26.COV2.S vaccine versus placebo. All receptors derive from a person between 18 and 60 years old who received the Ad26.COV2.S COVID-19 vaccine or a placebo.

This chain links TRBV9 with TRBJ1-3, with D uncertain. The germline V gene has CDR1 SGDLS and CDR2 YYNGEE. The CDR3 runs 15 residues. Trimming removed 0 bases at V and 0 bases at J, with 7 bases between. The CDR3, as DNA: TGTGCCAGCAGCGTAGATCACGGCTCTGGAAACACCATATATTTT. Its translation is CASSVDHGSGNTIYF.

This chain links TRBV18 with TRBJ2-7; a weak D match, TRBD1 (5 bases). From germline, CDR1 is KGHSH and CDR2 LQKENI. This CDR3 has 13 amino acids. Trimming cost V 2 bases and J 2 bases, with 7 bases left between them. CDR3 DNA: TGTGCCAGCTCACCAGCGACAGCCTACGAGCAGTACTTC. Residues: CASSPATAYEQYF.

V usage is TRBV2 and J usage is TRBJ2-3; D is unresolved. Germline CDR1 SNHLY, CDR2 FYNNEI. V was shortened by 8 bases and J by 1 base, with 1 base between the two germline ends. CDR3 size: 10 residues. CDR3 bases: TGTGCCAGCCGCACAGATACGCAGTATTTT. It codes for CASRTDTQYF.

J is TRBJ2-1 and V is TRBV30; 15 nucleotides match TRBD2. V shed 2 bases and J 1 base; nucleotides not matched to a gene: 9. Per germline, CDR1 GTSNPN and CDR2 SVGIG (reference sequence). The length of the CDR3 is 19 residues. The CDR3 is CAWSTLRTSGRESYNEQFF. CDR3 bases: TGTGCCTGGAGTACCCTCCGGACTAGCGGGAGGGAATCCTACAATGAGCAGTTCTTC. The full variable domain, with the rest looked up from reference TRBV30 and TRBJ2-1, is SQTIHQWPATLVQPVGSPLSLECTVEGTSNPNLYWYRQAAGRGLQLLFYSVGIGQISSEVPQNLSASRPQDRQFILSSKKLLLSDSGFYLCAWSTLRTSGRESYNEQFFGPGTRLTVL.

The sample holds one count of this clone. V gene TRBV10-2 combines with J gene TRBJ2-3; D remains unclear. V gave up 3 bases and J gave up 5 bases, with 12 bases separating them. CDR1 and CDR2 from the germline V gene are WSHSY and SAAADI. This CDR3 spans 14 amino acids. CDR3 sequence (DNA): TGCGCCAGCAGTGAAGTCTCTAAGCGAGATACGCAGTATTTT. This sequence encodes CASSEVSKRDTQYF.

The rearrangement joins TRBV15 to TRBJ2-1; D call uncertain. CDR1 is LNHNV and CDR2 is YYDKDF in the germline V gene (reference sequence). Trimming took off 0 bases at V and 0 bases at J, with 21 bases between the two ends. CDR3 length: 20 amino acids. For the CDR3, the DNA is TGTGCCACCAGCAGAGATCAGTATTTAGTAGCCCAAGTCTCCTACAATGAGCAGTTCTTC. Its translation is CATSRDQYLVAQVSYNEQFF.

This chain links TRBV12-3 or TRBV12-4 with TRBJ2-7, with TRBD2 as a possible D gene (5 bases). The CDR3 consists of 11 residues. The germline V and J ends were trimmed by 6 bases and 6 bases, with 9 bases remaining between them. CDR3 residues: CASRTEGEQYF. Written as DNA, the CDR3 is TGTGCCAGCAGGACCGAGGGCGAGCAGTACTTC.

The genes are TRBV29-1 and TRBJ2-3; 12 bases align to TRBD1. The germline V gene has CDR1 SQVTM and CDR2 ANQGSEA. Trimming removed 4 bases from V and 2 bases from J; junction bases left unmatched: 10. CDR3 length: 17 amino acids. The CDR3 loop reads CSVGGGQGAPHTDTQYF. The CDR3 DNA sequence: TGCAGCGTTGGTGGGGGACAGGGGGCCCCACACACAGATACGCAGTATTTT.

The rearrangement uses TRBV21-1 and TRBJ1-5; whether TRBD1, the table's D call, matches the DNA was not checked. TRBV21-1 is listed as a pseudogene. The CDR3 runs to 16 residues. CDR3 loop: CASSKWEDRGNQPQHF. The DNA for the CDR3 is TGTGCCAGCAGCAAATGGGAGGACAGGGGCAATCAGCCCCAGCATTTT.

V and J are TRBV27 and TRBJ1-1; D is possibly TRBD1 (5 bases). Trimming removed 8 bases from V and 3 bases from J, with 16 bases in between. The germline CDR1 and CDR2 sequences are MNHEY and SMNVEV (reference sequence). The CDR3 totals 14 residues. The CDR3 spells CASSPGAPDTEAFF. DNA of the CDR3: TGTGCCAGCTCCCCCGGGGCCCCCGACACTGAAGCTTTCTTT.

V is TRBV11-2 and J is TRBJ2-3; perhaps D is TRBD1 or TRBD2 (5 bases each). With 1 base removed from V and 8 bases from J, the gap between germline ends came to 13 bases. From germline, CDR1 is SGHAT and CDR2 FQNNGV. The CDR3 spans 14 residues. CDR3 amino acids: CASSLVSEGTTQYF. The CDR3 DNA reads TGTGCCAGCAGCTTAGTCTCCGAGGGGACTACGCAGTATTTT.

The rearrangement links TRBV3-1 (or the pseudogene TRBV3-2) to TRBJ2-5; D remains unclear. CDR3 size: 12 residues. Germline CDR1 reads LGHDT; CDR2 reads YNNKEL (reference sequence). The ends were cut back, 1 base at V and 4 bases at J, with 4 bases in the middle. In DNA form, the CDR3 reads TGTGCCAGCAGCCAAGGCCCAGAGACCCAGTACTTC. Encoded protein: CASSQGPETQYF.

The chain couples TRBV27 to TRBJ1-2; maybe TRBD1 (5 bases). The CDR3 consists of 13 residues. Germline CDR1 reads MNHEY; CDR2 reads SMNVEV (reference sequence). The V end was cut by 3 bases, the J end by 8 bases, with 13 bases between. In nucleotides, the CDR3 is TGTGCCAGCAGTTTCCCTGGAGGGGAGGGCTACACCTTC. Its translation: CASSFPGGEGYTF.

The rearrangement links TRBV27 to TRBJ1-6; D remains unclear. The germline V gene has CDR1 MNHEY and CDR2 SMNVEV (reference sequence). The CDR3 sequence is 12 residues long. Trimming cost V 4 bases and J 10 bases, with 8 bases left between them. The CDR3 nucleotides are TGTGCCAGCAGTTCTTTGGGGTCACCCCTCCACTTT. Encoded protein: CASSSLGSPLHF.

The V call is TRBV6-2 or TRBV6-3, the J call TRBJ1-5, with D possibly TRBD1 on 6 matching bases. Germline loops: CDR1 MNHEY, CDR2 SVGEGT. The germline V and J ends were trimmed by 2 bases and 4 bases, with 12 bases remaining between them. The CDR3 contains 15 residues. CDR3 amino acids: CASSYVWTDNQPQHF. CDR3 coding DNA: TGTGCCAGCAGTTACGTTTGGACAGATAATCAGCCCCAGCATTTT.

The chain recombines TRBV7-9 with TRBJ1-4; TRBD1 matches 9 bases. The CDR3 is 14 amino acids. Germline values: CDR1 SEHNR, CDR2 FQNEAQ (reference sequence). V gave up 5 bases and J gave up 8 bases; unmatched junction bases: 6. The CDR3 bases are TGTGCCAGCAGCGAAGGGACAGGGACGGAAAAACTGTTTTTT. This translates into CASSEGTGTEKLFF.

With respect to this clone: This CDR3 is also generated by other DNA sequences in the sample. In DNA, the CDR3 is TGTGCCAGCAGTTTTGGTCAGGGGAATTCACCCCTCCACTTT. Its translation is CASSFGQGNSPLHF. The gene calls are TRBV27 and TRBJ1-6; weak D call: TRBD1 (6 bases). Trimming removed 3 bases from V and 7 bases from J, with 10 bases in between. This CDR3 spans 14 amino acids. CDR1 and CDR2 from the germline V gene are MNHEY and SMNVEV (reference sequence).

This clone was found once. The rearrangement links TRBV19 to TRBJ2-6; D not certain. Trimming stripped 6 bases from V and 1 base from J, with 16 bases between. The CDR3 runs 17 residues. Germline values: CDR1 LNHDA, CDR2 SQIVND (reference sequence). DNA for the CDR3: TGTGCCAGTAGGATGGGGATACAGTATTCTGGGGCCAACGTCCTGACTTTC. It specifies CASRMGIQYSGANVLTF. The whole variable domain, filled in from reference TRBV19 and TRBJ2-6, reads DGGITQSPKYLFRKEGQNVTLSCEQNLNHDAMYWYRQDPGQGLRLIYYSQIVNDFQKGDIAEGYSVSREKKESFPLTVTSAQKNPTAFYLCASRMGIQYSGANVLTFGAGSRLTVL.

This clone was observed a handful of times. J is TRBJ2-7 and V is TRBV12-3 or TRBV12-4, with D perhaps TRBD1 (5 bases). V dropped 3 bases and J dropped 5 bases, with 11 bases sitting between them. The CDR3 has 13 residues. This CDR3 reads CASSLRQSHEQYF. The CDR3 coding sequence is TGTGCCAGCAGTTTGAGACAGAGCCACGAGCAGTACTTC.

This chain joins TRBV3-1 (or the pseudogene TRBV3-2) and TRBJ2-3; perhaps TRBD2 as D (6 bases). Per germline, CDR1 LGHDT and CDR2 YNNKEL (reference sequence). The CDR3 is 16 residues long. Trimming removed 4 bases at V and 5 bases at J, with 19 bases between. This CDR3 is CASSPHPGGIRDTQYF. DNA for the CDR3: TGTGCCAGCAGCCCCCACCCTGGCGGGATTAGAGATACGCAGTATTTT.

For this clone: An end of the junction does not agree with germline; a read error may underlie this. This same CDR3 is encoded by further DNA sequences in the sample. This chain joins TRBV12-3 or TRBV12-4 and TRBJ1-5, with no clear D. CDR3 length equals 11 residues. The CDR3 is CASSLAGPQHF. CDR3 nucleotides: TGTGCCAGCAGTCTAGCCGGGCCCCAGCATTTT.

The chain uses TRBV7-9 and TRBJ1-4; 7 nucleotides agree with TRBD1. In germline, CDR1 is SEHNR, CDR2 FQNEAQ (reference sequence). The trim removed 5 bases at V and 2 bases at J, leaving 5 bases unmatched. The CDR3 totals 15 residues. CDR3 residues: CASSDTGATNEKLFF. CDR3 nucleotide sequence: TGTGCCAGCAGCGACACAGGGGCGACTAATGAAAAACTGTTTTTT.

This clone was observed a few times. The chain carries TRBV11-3 and TRBJ2-2; possibly TRBD2 for D (5 bases). CDR3 length: 18 amino acids. CDR1 and CDR2 (germline): SGHNT, YENEEA. V lost 2 bases and J 3 bases, leaving 19 bases between the germline ends. The CDR3 sequence: CASSLKGSNPLDTGELFF. CDR3 nucleotides: TGTGCCAGCAGCTTAAAAGGGAGTAACCCGTTGGACACCGGGGAGCTGTTTTTT.

The chain is built from TRBV6-5 and TRBJ2-7; 9 bases line up with TRBD1. This CDR3 comprises 14 residues. V gave up 6 bases and J gave up 1 base; unmatched junction bases: 4. Germline V gene data show CDR1 as MNHEY and CDR2 as SVGAGI. The CDR3 region is CASRRGTGSYEQYF. The CDR3 coding sequence is TGTGCCAGCAGGAGGGGGACAGGGTCCTACGAGCAGTACTTC.

The chain is built from TRBV7-8 and TRBJ1-1; D remains unclear. Germline V gene sequence: CDR1 SGHVS, CDR2 FQNEAQ. The CDR3 is 13 residues long. Trimming left V 1 base short and J 1 base short, with 4 bases between. The CDR3 loop reads CASSLVPNTEAFF. CDR3 DNA sequence: TGTGCCAGCAGCTTAGTCCCGAACACTGAAGCTTTCTTT.

This chain uses TRBV5-1 with TRBJ2-3; weak D call: TRBD2 (6 bases). The CDR3 extends over 18 amino acids. The V end lost 4 bases, the J end lost 0 bases, and 21 bases lay between the germline ends. Looked up from germline, CDR1 is SGHRS and CDR2 is YFSETQ. CDR3 sequence (DNA): TGCGCCAGCAGCAACGCCCGGAGGGAGCTCCCTAGCACAGATACGCAGTATTTT. Encoded protein: CASSNARRELPSTDTQYF.

The rearrangement links TRBV9 to TRBJ1-4, with D possibly being TRBD1 (6 bases). Germline assignment: CDR1 SGDLS and CDR2 YYNGEE. This CDR3 region has 17 residues. Trimming left V 4 bases short and J 1 base short, with 17 bases between. Here the CDR3 reads CASSPRGRGGTNEKLFF. In DNA form, the CDR3 reads TGTGCCAGCAGCCCCCGGGGGAGGGGGGGAACTAATGAAAAACTGTTTTTT.